Listed below are T cell receptor beta chains from one sample, sequenced in a study of response to subunit inactivated influenza vaccine. TCRdb re-analysed the RT-PCR reads in MiXCR, keeping a single row per CDR3 protein. Here the sample spans about half a million distinct CDR3 sequences, roughly 8.2% being singletons. This sample comprised PBMCs from blood, obtained less than 25 months after vaccination. The receptors here all came from a man aged 50 to 75 who received an inactivated influenza vaccine. CDR3s include the opening cysteine and the closing phenylalanine or tryptophan. Each record gives: D gene, V gene, clone size, J gene, CDR3 length, CDR3 protein, CDR3 DNA. A D gene is named only where the DNA matches it firmly. Clone size, where shown, is once, few, many, or a class for clones that have expanded.

>TRBD1|TRBV28|many|TRBJ1-2|15
CASTSGTGIIYGYTF
TGTGCCAGCACCTCCGGGACAGGGATTATCTATGGCTACACCTTC
>-|TRBV12-3/TRBV12-4|-|TRBJ2-2|16
CASTQGWQGGTGELFF
TGTGCCAGCACCCAGGGGTGGCAGGGCGGCACCGGGGAGCTGTTTTTT
>TRBD2|TRBV9|many|TRBJ2-3|16
CASSVSGRASTDTQYF
TGTGCCAGCAGCGTTAGCGGGAGGGCCTCCACAGATACGCAGTATTTT
>TRBD1|TRBV7-8|few|TRBJ1-6|15
CASSSRQGPNSPLHF
TGTGCCAGCAGCTCCAGACAGGGGCCGAATTCACCCCTCCACTTT
>TRBD1|TRBV18|-|TRBJ2-2|16
CASSPLGTGATGELFF
TGTGCCAGCTCACCACTCGGGACAGGAGCCACCGGGGAGCTGTTTTTT
>TRBD1|TRBV12-3/TRBV12-4|few|TRBJ2-7|16
CASSSTGTGYPYEQYF
TGTGCCAGCAGTTCGACGGGGACAGGATATCCCTACGAGCAGTACTTC
>-|TRBV28|few|TRBJ1-3|14
CASSLGGSRNTIYF
TGTGCCAGCAGTTTGGGGGGATCTCGAAACACCATATATTTT
>TRBD1|TRBV27|few|TRBJ2-3|14
CASSSPGGKDTQYF
TGTGCCAGCAGTTCGCCAGGGGGCAAAGATACGCAGTATTTT
>TRBD2|TRBV5-5|-|TRBJ2-7|15
CASSSRAGGLGEQYF
TGTGCCAGCAGCTCGCGAGCGGGAGGGCTCGGCGAGCAGTACTTC
>TRBD1|TRBV20-1|many|TRBJ1-2|12
CSARTGTYGYTF
TGCAGTGCCCGGACAGGAACCTATGGCTACACCTTC
>-|TRBV18|few|TRBJ2-1|16
CASSPQDWGSYNEQFF
TGTGCCAGCTCTCCCCAGGACTGGGGCTCCTACAATGAGCAGTTCTTC
>TRBD1|TRBV20-1|-|TRBJ1-1|14
CSATRRGLNTEAFF
TGCAGTGCTACCCGCAGGGGGTTGAACACTGAAGCTTTCTTT
>TRBD1|TRBV30|few|TRBJ1-2|13
CAWSTGGARGYTF
TGTGCCTGGAGTACAGGGGGCGCGAGAGGCTACACCTTC
>TRBD1|TRBV12-3/TRBV12-4|many|TRBJ2-3|14
CASSGGQGPDTQYF
TGTGCCAGCAGTGGGGGACAGGGCCCAGATACGCAGTATTTT
>-|TRBV20-1|few|TRBJ1-1|12
CSARDFLAEAFF
TGCAGTGCTAGAGATTTTCTCGCTGAAGCTTTCTTT
>TRBD2|TRBV15|many|TRBJ2-1|16
CATSRDFAGEYNEQFF
TGTGCCACCAGCAGAGACTTCGCGGGAGAGTACAATGAGCAGTTCTTC
>TRBD1|TRBV10-3|many|TRBJ2-6|15
CAISQGVTGANVLTF
TGTGCCATCAGCCAGGGGGTCACTGGGGCCAACGTCCTGACTTTC
>-|TRBV3-1|-|TRBJ2-7|15
CASSQRTGNGDEQYF
TGTGCCAGCAGCCAGAGAACAGGGAATGGAGACGAGCAGTACTTC
>-|TRBV12-3/TRBV12-4|many|TRBJ2-3|14
CASSHAGRADTQYF
TGTGCCAGCAGCCACGCCGGCAGGGCAGATACGCAGTATTTT
>-|TRBV11-2|many|TRBJ2-7|15
CASRSPRISPYEQYF
TGTGCCAGCAGATCTCCCCGTATAAGCCCTTACGAGCAGTACTTC
>-|TRBV20-1|many|TRBJ1-5|13
CSATENSNQPQHF
TGCAGTGCTACGGAGAATAGCAATCAGCCCCAGCATTTT
>TRBD1|TRBV30|many|TRBJ2-4|16
CAWSVTGEVGKNIQYF
TGTGCCTGGAGTGTAACAGGGGAAGTAGGCAAAAACATTCAGTACTTC
>-|TRBV28|many|TRBJ2-4|14
CASSTLNREDIQYF
TGTGCCAGCAGTACCCTTAACAGGGAGGACATTCAGTACTTC
>TRBD1|TRBV20-1|-|TRBJ1-5|16
CSARVGGSVSNQPQHF
TGCAGTGCTAGAGTAGGGGGCAGCGTAAGCAATCAGCCCCAGCATTTT
>-|TRBV27|many|TRBJ1-2|13
CASSIHGAPIYTF
TGTGCCAGCAGTATCCACGGGGCCCCCATTTACACCTTC
>-|TRBV7-8|-|TRBJ2-2|15
CASDIVGGNTGELFF
TGTGCCAGCGATATTGTGGGCGGGAACACCGGGGAGCTGTTTTTT
>-|TRBV7-2|-|TRBJ1-4|16
CASSLALWPKDEKLFF
TGTGCCAGCAGCTTAGCGCTGTGGCCGAAGGATGAAAAACTGTTTTTT
>TRBD2|TRBV20-1|-|TRBJ2-1|13
CSASLGGNNEQFF
TGCAGTGCTAGCCTCGGGGGGAACAATGAGCAGTTCTTC
>TRBD1|TRBV7-2|many|TRBJ2-5|14
CASSTYRGQETQYF
TGTGCCAGCAGCACATACAGGGGTCAAGAGACCCAGTACTTC
>-|TRBV2|few|TRBJ2-7|12
CASSEGTPKQYF
TGTGCCAGCAGTGAAGGGACACCGAAGCAGTACTTC
>-|TRBV20-1|few|TRBJ2-3|14
CSASKRESTDTQYF
TGCAGTGCTAGTAAGAGAGAGAGCACAGATACGCAGTATTTT
>-|TRBV14|few|TRBJ1-6|14
CASSQEARNSPLHF
TGTGCCAGCAGCCAAGAAGCCCGGAATTCACCCCTCCACTTT
>-|TRBV12-3/TRBV12-4|few|TRBJ2-5|13
CASSWAYQETQYF
TGTGCCAGCAGCTGGGCCTACCAAGAGACCCAGTACTTC
>TRBD2|TRBV7-3|few|TRBJ2-1|15
CASSLYGTTDNEQFF
TGTGCCAGCAGCTTATATGGGACTACCGACAATGAGCAGTTCTTC
>TRBD2|TRBV5-1|many|TRBJ2-3|15
CASSLAGGPGDTQYF
TGCGCCAGCAGCTTAGCGGGAGGGCCGGGAGATACGCAGTATTTT
>-|TRBV20-1|few|TRBJ2-1|13
CSAYASLGNEQFF
TGCAGTGCTTATGCCTCGTTGGGGAATGAGCAGTTCTTC
>-|TRBV4-2|many|TRBJ2-3|14
CASSWGQRGDTQYF
TGTGCCAGCAGCTGGGGCCAACGAGGGGATACGCAGTATTTT
>TRBD2|TRBV6-2/TRBV6-3|few|TRBJ2-7|15
CASSSLGLAGDEQYF
TGTGCCAGCAGTTCACTAGGACTAGCGGGAGACGAGCAGTACTTC
>-|TRBV5-1|-|TRBJ2-7|14
CASSTDYTPYEQYF
TGCGCCAGCAGCACAGATTACACCCCCTACGAGCAGTACTTC
>TRBD1|TRBV20-1|-|TRBJ2-6|18
CSARRQGLSSSGANVLTF
TGCAGTGCTAGAAGACAGGGTCTATCTAGCTCTGGGGCCAACGTCCTGACTTTC
>-|TRBV7-9|many|TRBJ2-7|14
CASSLDGVSYEQYF
TGTGCCAGCAGCTTAGATGGGGTCTCCTACGAGCAGTACTTC
>-|TRBV5-1|few|TRBJ1-3|17
CASSLGRQGFAGNTIYF
TGCGCCAGCAGCTTGGGGCGGCAGGGCTTTGCTGGAAACACCATATATTTT
>-|TRBV9|few|TRBJ1-1|14
CASSVTGEGTEAFF
TGTGCCAGCAGCGTAACGGGCGAAGGGACTGAAGCTTTCTTT
>-|TRBV11-3|-|TRBJ2-1|15
CASSLVSGAGNEQFF
TGTGCCAGCAGCTTAGTGAGCGGCGCCGGCAATGAGCAGTTCTTC
>-|TRBV4-3|-|TRBJ2-3|15
CASSQDLESTDTQYF
TGCGCCAGCAGCCAAGATCTTGAGAGCACAGATACGCAGTATTTT